The 12 T cell receptor beta chains below come from one sample, sequenced in a study of blood T cell repertoires in COVID-19. The data were produced by immunoSEQ multiplex PCR, yet TCRdb's version contains in-frame clones alone and is incomplete. The sample consists of 250,000 to 300,000 clones, just under 90% of them appearing once. The material sequenced was PBMCs or T cells enriched from blood (not recorded which). These TCRs come from a woman aged 55-70 years who had recovered from COVID-19.

The sample holds one count of this clone. The chain uses TRBV7-6 and TRBJ2-3, with D tentatively TRBD2 (5 bases). Germline-derived CDR1 and CDR2 are SGHVS and FNYEAQ. V was pared by 4 bases and J by 0 bases, with 11 bases between. The CDR3 extends over 15 amino acids. In nucleotides, the CDR3 is TGTGCCAGCAGCTCCAGCGGCCTAAGCACAGATACGCAGTATTTT. Residues: CASSSSGLSTDTQYF.

The V call is TRBV11-3, the J call TRBJ1-5; weak D call: TRBD1 (6 bases). Trimming removed 5 bases at V and 5 bases at J, with 13 bases between. CDR1 and CDR2 (germline): SGHNT, YENEEA. The CDR3 is 14 amino acids. CDR3 region: CASSTGDIYQPQHF. CDR3 in DNA: TGTGCCAGCAGCACCGGGGACATTTATCAGCCCCAGCATTTT.

The V and J genes are TRBV15 and TRBJ2-3; TRBD2 matches at 11 bases. This CDR3 is built from 16 residues. Germline lookup yields CDR1 LNHNV and CDR2 YYDKDF (reference sequence). J gave up 5 bases and V 3 bases, and 7 bases lay outside the gene matches. CDR3 coding DNA: TGTGCCACCAGCAGGGAAACTAGCGGGGGTGGAGATACGCAGTATTTT. Translating it yields CATSRETSGGGDTQYF.

Here the CDR3 reads CSATRGETQYF. CDR3 nucleotide sequence: TGCAGCGCCACTAGGGGGGAGACCCAGTACTTC. V is TRBV29-1 and J is TRBJ2-5; D perhaps matches TRBD1 (6 bases). The V end lost 7 bases, the J end lost 5 bases, and 11 bases lay between the germline ends. Per germline, CDR1 SQVTM and CDR2 ANQGSEA. This CDR3 region has 11 residues.

The rearrangement uses TRBV6-5 and TRBJ2-1; a weak D match, TRBD2 (6 bases). The CDR3 extends over 14 amino acids. CDR1 MNHEY and CDR2 SVGAGI come from the germline V gene. The germline V and J ends were trimmed by 2 bases and 7 bases, with 12 bases remaining between them. The CDR3 DNA reads as TGTGCCAGCAGTTACGTTGGGGAGGAGAATGAGCAGTTCTTC. Amino acid sequence: CASSYVGEENEQFF.

V is TRBV4-2 and J is TRBJ1-4; 8 nucleotides line up with TRBD1. Germline V lookup: CDR1 LGHNA, CDR2 YNFKEQ. The length of the CDR3 is 17 residues. Germline trimming cut 1 base from V and 0 bases from J; bases unmatched to any gene: 4. The CDR3 is CASSQATGVATNEKLFF. CDR3 sequence (DNA): TGTGCCAGCAGCCAAGCGACAGGGGTTGCAACTAATGAAAAACTGTTTTTT.

The J gene is TRBJ1-5, the V gene TRBV7-9; TRBD1 is a possible D gene (5 bases). V lost 1 base, J lost 8 bases, and 9 bases lay in between. Germline V lookup: CDR1 SEHNR, CDR2 FQNEAQ (reference sequence). The length of the CDR3 is 13 residues. The CDR3 sequence: CASSLDRGEPQHF. The CDR3, as DNA: TGTGCCAGCAGCTTAGATCGGGGGGAGCCCCAGCATTTT.

As for this clone: Other DNA sequences from this sample encode an identical CDR3 as well. This chain uses TRBV18 with TRBJ2-1; 9 bases are a match to TRBD2. Germline values: CDR1 KGHSH, CDR2 LQKENI. The CDR3 has 15 amino acids. V dropped 1 base and J dropped 4; count of bases not matched to a gene: 2. This CDR3 is CASSPLAGDYNEQFF. The CDR3 DNA is TGTGCCAGCTCACCACTAGCGGGGGATTACAATGAGCAGTTCTTC.

The chain links TRBV5-6 to TRBJ2-7; no firm D call. Germline lookup yields CDR1 SGHDT and CDR2 YYEEEE. V dropped 0 bases and J dropped 4 bases, with 14 bases sitting between them. The CDR3 has 15 residues. The CDR3 reads CASSLDSLPLYEQYF. DNA for the CDR3: TGTGCCAGCAGCTTGGACAGCCTCCCGCTATACGAGCAGTACTTC.

This sequence joins TRBV28 and TRBJ1-6; D remains ambiguous. Trimming stripped 5 bases from V and 8 bases from J, with 7 bases between. The CDR3 runs 12 residues. Germline V gene data show CDR1 as MDHEN and CDR2 as SYDVKM. In DNA, the CDR3 is TGTGCCAGCAGTCTATTATATTCACCCCTCCACTTT. It codes for CASSLLYSPLHF.

A word on this clone: One junction end disagrees with the germline gene, perhaps due to a read error. The chain links TRBV7-7 to TRBJ2-5; D possibly corresponds to TRBD1 (6 bases). The CDR3 is made up of 15 amino acids. Looked up from germline, CDR1 is SSHAT and CDR2 is FNYEAQ (reference sequence). CDR3 sequence: CASSPMETGAETQYF. The DNA for the CDR3 is TGTGCTAGCAGCCCGATGGAGACAGGTGCCGAGACCCAGTACTTC. The full variable domain, completed using reference TRBV7-7 and TRBJ2-5, is GAGVSQSPRYKVTKRGQDVTLRCDPISSHATLYWYQQALGQGPEFLTYFNYEAQPDKSGLPSDRFSAERPEGSISTLTIQRTEQRDSAMYRCASSPMETGAETQYFGPGTRLLVL.

As to this clone: A much larger clonotype is one base distant, so this may be a read error. Other DNA sequences in the sample encode the same CDR3. The CDR3 sequence is CASSGRTGGTDTQYF. The CDR3 DNA reads TGTGCCAGCAGTGGTAGGACAGGGGGCACAGATACGCAGTATTTT. J is TRBJ2-3 and V is TRBV2, with 9 bases that match TRBD1. Germline CDR1 SNHLY, CDR2 FYNNEI. CDR3 size: 15 residues. V shed 4 bases, J shed 1 base, and the junction held 3 bases outside the gene matches.